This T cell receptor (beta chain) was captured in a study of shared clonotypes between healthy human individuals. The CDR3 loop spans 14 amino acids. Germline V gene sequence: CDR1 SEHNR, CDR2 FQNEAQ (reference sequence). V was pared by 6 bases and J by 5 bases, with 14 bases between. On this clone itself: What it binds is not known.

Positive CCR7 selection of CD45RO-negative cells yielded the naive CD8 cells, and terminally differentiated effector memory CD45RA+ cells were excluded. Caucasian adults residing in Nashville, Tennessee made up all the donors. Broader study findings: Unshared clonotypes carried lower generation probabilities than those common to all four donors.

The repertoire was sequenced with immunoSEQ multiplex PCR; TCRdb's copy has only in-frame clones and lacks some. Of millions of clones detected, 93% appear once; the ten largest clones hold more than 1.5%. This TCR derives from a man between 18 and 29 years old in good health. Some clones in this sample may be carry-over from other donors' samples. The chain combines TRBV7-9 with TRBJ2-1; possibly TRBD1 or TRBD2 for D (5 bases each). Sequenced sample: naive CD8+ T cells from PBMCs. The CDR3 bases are TGTGCCAGCAGACCCGGGACCAGCCACAATGAGCAGTTCTTC. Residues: CASRPGTSHNEQFF.